The present T cell receptor (beta chain) was sequenced within a study of cytomegalovirus exposure and HLA in healthy donors. Whole-study results and caveats: Productive status was seen about 87% or about 30% of the time for most TCR beta V segments in an earlier analysis. The study flagged about 150 TCR beta chains as cytomegalovirus-associated.

The primer mix had 60 Vbeta and 13 Jbeta primers. The method was immunoSEQ multiplex PCR; TCRdb's version includes in-frame clones alone and lacks a portion of them. Here the sample spans roughly 80,000 clones, less than 80% being singletons. Points on this clone: Antigen specificity is unknown.

CDR1 is LNHDA, CDR2 SQIVND, per germline (reference sequence). V lost 6 bases and J 0 bases, leaving 13 bases between the germline ends. The CDR3 loop spans 15 amino acids. The rearrangement uses TRBV19 and TRBJ2-3; possibly TRBD1 for D (5 bases). This TCR came from a woman in her 50s in good health and CMV-seropositive. The sequenced sample consisted of PBMCs. The CDR3 is CASRGRAQSTDTQYF. The CDR3 nucleotides read TGTGCCAGTAGAGGCAGGGCTCAAAGCACAGATACGCAGTATTTT.